One and the same sample provided the 27 T cell receptor beta chains below, sequenced in a study of molecular identifiers for immune sequencing clone quantification. From the PCR reads, TCRdb called clonotypes with MiXCR, one entry per CDR3 protein. The profile shows about 320,000 distinct CDR3 sequences, 24% of them singletons. The sample taken for sequencing was naive CD8+ T cells from blood, with Jurkat cell RNA spiked in. Subset indicated: FACS-sorted CD8+CD4-CCR7+CD45RA+ naive T cells. The source is a human donor in good health. Some libraries in this study had Jurkat cell RNA spiked in.

Many counts were recorded for this clonotype. The gene calls are TRBV12-5 and TRBJ2-7; D is unclear. V lost 6 bases, J lost 3 bases, and 9 bases lay in between. The CDR3 totals 12 residues. Germline CDR1 reads LGHNT; CDR2 reads FRNRAP. CDR3 sequence: CASGFPIYEQYF. CDR3 in DNA: TGTGCTAGTGGGTTTCCGATCTACGAGCAGTACTTC.

The V and J genes are TRBV7-9 and TRBJ2-7; no definite D call. V was shortened by 4 bases and J by 0 bases, with 13 bases between the two germline ends. Germline loops: CDR1 SEHNR, CDR2 FQNEAQ (reference sequence). The CDR3 is 15 residues long. In nucleotides, the CDR3 is TGTGCCAGCAGCTCCGTGGGTCTCCTCTCCTACGAGCAGTACTTC. Protein product: CASSSVGLLSYEQYF.

As regards this clonotype: Just one base apart from a much larger clone, this may be a read error. The chain links TRBV4-3 to TRBJ1-5; D gene ambiguous. The CDR3 contains 16 residues. V shed 1 base and J shed 1 base, with 11 bases lying between them. Germline assignment: CDR1 LGHNA and CDR2 YSLEER. The CDR3, as DNA: TGCGCCAGCAGCCAAGGGGTTACCCCCAGCAATCAGCCCCAGCATTTT. This sequence encodes CASSQGVTPSNQPQHF.

This clonotype came up many times. This chain connects TRBV4-3 to TRBJ2-3, with a weak D call TRBD2 (5 bases). Germline V gives CDR1 LGHNA, CDR2 YSLEER. The CDR3 runs to 13 residues. Trimming removed 2 bases from V and 4 bases from J, with 7 bases in between. The CDR3 bases are TGCGCCAGCAGCCAATCTAGCTCAGATACGCAGTATTTT. Protein: CASSQSSSDTQYF.

A remark on this clonotype: Since a much larger clone is just one base distant, this may be a read error. The rearrangement uses TRBV29-1 and TRBJ2-2; D remains ambiguous. From germline, CDR1 is SQVTM and CDR2 ANQGSEA. The ends were cut back, 1 base at V and 1 base at J, with 4 bases in the middle. This CDR3 is 13 amino acids long. CDR3 sequence reads: CSVEGENTGELFF. CDR3 sequence (DNA): TGCAGCGTTGAAGGGGAGAACACCGGGGAGCTGTTTTTT.

This clonotype has a handful of counts. The chain recombines TRBV29-1 with TRBJ2-1; the match to TRBD2 covers 9 bases. V lost 1 base, J lost 2 bases, and 3 bases stayed unmatched. Germline-derived CDR1 and CDR2 are SQVTM and ANQGSEA. This CDR3 is built from 15 residues. The CDR3 is CSVEGSGSPYNEQFF. In DNA form, the CDR3 reads TGCAGCGTTGAAGGTAGCGGGAGCCCCTACAATGAGCAGTTCTTC.

V usage is TRBV6-5 and J usage is TRBJ1-1; D unclear. In germline, CDR1 is MNHEY, CDR2 SVGAGI. This CDR3 contains 15 residues. V dropped 0 bases and J dropped 4 bases, with 12 bases sitting between them. Here the CDR3 DNA reads TGTGCCAGCAGTTACTCGAAGGAATTAAGCACTGAAGCTTTCTTT. Amino acid sequence: CASSYSKELSTEAFF.

Regarding this clonotype: Possible read error: a much larger clone is one base away. This chain joins TRBV7-2 and TRBJ2-7; TRBD2 matches 11 bases. V lost 5 bases and J lost 3; bases outside the gene matches: 6. The germline V gene encodes CDR1 SGHTA and CDR2 FQGNSA. This CDR3 comprises 15 residues. The CDR3 protein is CASSIVAGGSYEQYF. CDR3 nucleotide sequence: TGTGCCAGCAGCATTGTAGCGGGGGGGAGCTACGAGCAGTACTTC.

The chain has TRBV27 and TRBJ2-7; 10 nucleotides line up with TRBD1. The CDR3 has 14 amino acids. V gave up 2 bases and J gave up 6 bases; unmatched junction bases: 4. From germline, CDR1 is MNHEY and CDR2 SMNVEV (reference sequence). CDR3 sequence reads: CASSLGGTGAEQYF. The CDR3 DNA is TGTGCCAGCAGTTTAGGAGGGACAGGGGCCGAGCAGTACTTC.

This clonotype was seen repeatedly, ten times or more. This chain links TRBV2 with TRBJ1-5; the D gene is possibly TRBD1 (5 bases). The CDR3 has 15 amino acids. Germline-derived CDR1 and CDR2 are SNHLY and FYNNEI. V lost 0 bases to trimming and J lost 5 bases, with 11 bases between them. The CDR3 region has the DNA TGTGCCAGCAGTGAAGCGCAACAGGTTCATCAGCCCCAGCATTTT. This gives the protein CASSEAQQVHQPQHF. Combining the CDR3 with reference TRBV2 and TRBJ1-5 gives the whole variable domain EPEVTQTPSHQVTQMGQEVILRCVPISNHLYFYWYRQILGQKVEFLVSFYNNEISEKSEIFDDQFSVERPDGSNFTLKIRSTKLEDSAMYFCASSEAQQVHQPQHFGDGTRLSIL.

This clonotype was observed a handful of times. The rearrangement links TRBV4-3 to TRBJ1-2; D ambiguous. CDR1 and CDR2 from the germline V gene are LGHNA and YSLEER. This CDR3 has 16 amino acids. Trimming pared 0 bases from V and 2 bases from J, leaving 13 bases between. The CDR3 DNA reads TGCGCCAGCAGCCAAGACGGTGCAGAAGAGAACTATGGCTACACCTTC. Translating gives CASSQDGAEENYGYTF.

The rearrangement uses TRBV4-2 and TRBJ1-6, with D unclear. Trimming removed 0 bases at V and 0 bases at J, with 12 bases between. Germline values: CDR1 LGHNA, CDR2 YNFKEQ. The CDR3 covers 18 residues. CDR3 amino acids: CASSQDPVTSSYNSPLHF. The CDR3 DNA reads as TGTGCCAGCAGCCAAGATCCAGTGACCAGCTCCTATAATTCACCCCTCCACTTT.

At least ten counts were recorded for this clonotype. The J gene is TRBJ1-2, the V gene TRBV5-1; TRBD1 is a possible D gene (5 bases). This CDR3 contains 14 residues. V lost 0 bases and J lost 3, with 9 bases in between. Per the germline V gene, CDR1 is SGHRS and CDR2 is YFSETQ. The DNA of the CDR3 is TGCGCCAGCAGCTTGGAGACAGCCTACTATGGCTACACCTTC. Its protein product is CASSLETAYYGYTF.

This clonotype has more than one count but fewer than ten. The chain combines TRBV2 with TRBJ2-5; D may be TRBD1 (6 bases). The ends were cut back, 6 bases at V and 1 base at J, with 12 bases in the middle. The CDR3 spans 14 residues. The germline CDR1 and CDR2 sequences are SNHLY and FYNNEI. CDR3 loop: CASRVTGPQETQYF. For the CDR3, the DNA is TGTGCCAGCAGGGTGACAGGTCCCCAAGAGACCCAGTACTTC. The entire variable domain, with the rest obtained from reference TRBV2 and TRBJ2-5, is as follows: EPEVTQTPSHQVTQMGQEVILRCVPISNHLYFYWYRQILGQKVEFLVSFYNNEISEKSEIFDDQFSVERPDGSNFTLKIRSTKLEDSAMYFCASRVTGPQETQYFGPGTRLLVL.

This clonotype was seen at least ten times. The rearrangement uses TRBV5-4 and TRBJ2-7, with unresolved D. The germline gives CDR1 SGHNT, CDR2 YYREEE (reference sequence). V lost 4 bases, J lost 4 bases, and 15 bases lay in between. The CDR3 has 14 residues. The DNA for the CDR3 is TGTGCCAGCAGCGAAGACCGGGCCGGGTACGAGCAGTACTTC. This translates into CASSEDRAGYEQYF.

Remarks on this clonotype: The junction and the germline gene differ at one end; a read error may be behind it. As DNA, the CDR3 is TGTGCCAGCACCGCCGGCTTTTCCTCTGGGGCCAACGTCCGGACTTTC. Protein sequence: CASTAGFSSGANVRTF. The rearrangement uses TRBV27 and TRBJ2-6, with a possible D match to TRBD1 (5 bases). The germline V gene has CDR1 MNHEY and CDR2 SMNVEV (reference sequence). This CDR3 is 16 amino acids long.

In this sample, this clonotype turned up many times. The chain couples TRBV13 to TRBJ2-3; TRBD2 matches at 13 bases. The CDR3 has 17 amino acids. From germline, CDR1 is PRHDT and CDR2 FYEKMQ (reference sequence). V was clipped by 4 bases and J by 5 bases; unmatched bases: 9. Here the CDR3 DNA reads TGTGCCAGCAGCTACGGGACTAGCGGGGCATTACGAGATACGCAGTATTTT. Residues: CASSYGTSGALRDTQYF.

This clonotype showed up just a few times. At one of its ends the junction is not consistent with the germline gene, which may arise from a read error. The chain links TRBV6-5 to TRBJ2-3; the D is unclear. Per germline, CDR1 MNHEY and CDR2 SVGAGI. The CDR3 is 13 residues long. The CDR3: CAGSYWAGDTQYF. In DNA, the CDR3 is TGTGCCGGCAGTTACTGGGCCGGGGATACGCAGTATTTT.

This clonotype was seen a handful of times. The J gene is TRBJ2-7, the V gene TRBV4-3; 7 nucleotides agree with TRBD1. Germline V CDR1 and CDR2: LGHNA, YSLEER. The CDR3 extends over 15 amino acids. Trimming took 0 bases from V and 3 from J; bases not matched to a gene: 5. The CDR3 DNA reads as TGCGCCAGCAGCCAAGACTTGGGACAGATCTACGAGCAGTACTTC. Translation gives CASSQDLGQIYEQYF.

Remarks on this clonotype: A much more abundant neighbour one base away suggests this may be a read error. Here the CDR3 omits its conserved ending phenylalanine or tryptophan, so a read error is the likely source. This chain uses TRBV14 with TRBJ2-3; 8 bases align to TRBD1. Germline assignment: CDR1 SGHDN and CDR2 FVKESK. The CDR3 consists of 15 residues. V lost 4 bases, J lost 3 bases, and 6 bases stayed unmatched. CDR3 protein: CASSPGGGTTDTQYL. The CDR3 coding sequence is TGTGCCAGCAGCCCAGGGGGCGGTACGACAGATACGCAGTATCTT.

This clonotype was detected ten times or more. The chain combines TRBV5-1 with TRBJ2-5; D unclear. Germline CDR1 SGHRS, CDR2 YFSETQ. The CDR3 is 15 amino acids. Trimming took off 0 bases at V and 1 base at J, with 10 bases between the two ends. The CDR3 coding sequence is TGCGCCAGCAGCTTGGAGAGTGGGTTCCAAGAGACCCAGTACTTC. Its protein product is CASSLESGFQETQYF. The full variable domain, rest sourced from reference TRBV5-1 and TRBJ2-5, is KAGVTQTPRYLIKTRGQQVTLSCSPISGHRSVSWYQQTPGQGLQFLFEYFSETQRNKGNFPGRFSGRQFSNSRSEMNVSTLELGDSALYLCASSLESGFQETQYFGPGTRLLVL.

Comments on this clonotype: A read error is possible here, since a much larger clone lies one base away. The chain links TRBV20-1 to TRBJ2-7, with D perhaps TRBD1 (5 bases). Deletions cut 0 bases from V and 2 bases from J, with 17 bases between. Germline V gene sequence: CDR1 DFQATT, CDR2 SNEGSKA (reference sequence). This CDR3 has 16 amino acids. The CDR3 protein is CSARDYSRQGTYEQYF. CDR3 nucleotide sequence: TGCAGTGCTAGAGATTATAGTCGGCAGGGTACCTACGAGCAGTACTTC.

This clonotype has more than one count but fewer than ten. This may stem from a read error, because a much larger clone lies one nucleotide away. The V gene is TRBV7-8, the J gene TRBJ1-1; no reliable D call. The CDR3 contains 13 residues. The germline V gene encodes CDR1 SGHVS and CDR2 FQNEAQ. In DNA form, the CDR3 reads TGTGCCAGCAACTTAGCACCTAACACTGAAGCTTTCTTT. It is translated as CASNLAPNTEAFF.

In its sample, this clonotype was seen once. This clone may be a read error of a much larger clone one base away. The chain couples TRBV6-5 to TRBJ2-1, with D possibly matching TRBD2 (5 bases). This CDR3 has 11 amino acids. Germline CDR1 is MNHEY and CDR2 is SVGAGI. Trimming took off 6 bases at V and 12 bases at J, with 12 bases between the two ends. In nucleotides, the CDR3 is TGTGCCAGCAGCCCCGGGGTTGGGCAGTTCTTC. Protein: CASSPGVGQFF.

A note on this clonotype: No conserved phenylalanine or tryptophan is present at the end of the CDR3, so a read error is the likely explanation. This chain connects TRBV20-1 to TRBJ1-5, with D perhaps matching TRBD1 (5 bases). The V gene's germline CDR1 is DFQATT and CDR2 SNEGSKA (reference sequence). This CDR3 spans 15 amino acids. The germline V and J ends were trimmed by 6 bases and 3 bases, with 18 bases remaining between them. The CDR3 DNA reads TGCAGTGCACCCCTCGGCGACAGACACAATCAGCCCCAGCATTAT. This translates into CSAPLGDRHNQPQHY.

The chain combines TRBV14 with TRBJ2-7; possible D gene TRBD1, 6 bases. CDR1 and CDR2 from the germline V gene are SGHDN and FVKESK. Trimming cost V 0 bases and J 3 bases, with 18 bases left between them. There are 17 residues in the CDR3. This chain's CDR3 is CASSQDLGQGNYYEQYF. As DNA, the CDR3 is TGTGCCAGCAGCCAAGATCTTGGTCAGGGGAACTACTACGAGCAGTACTTC.

The chain combines TRBV9 with TRBJ1-1; maybe TRBD1 (5 bases). The germline V and J ends were trimmed by 4 bases and 3 bases, with 16 bases remaining between them. CDR1 and CDR2 from the germline V gene are SGDLS and YYNGEE. The CDR3 is made up of 15 amino acids. The CDR3 DNA reads as TGTGCCAGCAGCTCCCGGGGGATGGCGGACACTGAAGCTTTCTTT. Protein sequence: CASSSRGMADTEAFF.